This T cell receptor (beta chain) stems from a study of cytomegalovirus exposure and HLA in healthy donors. General study results and limits: In a later analysis, a genetic analysis reported fewer productive-TCR N-insertions in an Asian-associated ancestry cluster than the cohort average. It was only CMV serostatus that was available as immune exposure information. The listing of roughly 160 TCR beta chains classed them as cytomegalovirus-associated. Earlier analysis yielded a pattern in which most TCR beta V segments were productive about 90% or about 30% of the time.

This CDR3 contains 14 residues. CDR1 and CDR2 from the germline V gene are MNHNS and SASEGT. Turning to this clone: What it recognizes is unknown.

With 60 Vbeta and 13 Jbeta primers, the PCR was carried out. Assay used: immunoSEQ multiplex PCR; TCRdb lists only in-frame clones, some missing. This sample yields about 77,000 clones, of which under 80% are seen a single time; around 1.5% belongs to the top ten. This sequence originates from a man in his forties or fifties in good health and CMV-seronegative. Material for sequencing was PBMCs. The chain uses TRBV6-1 and TRBJ2-5, with 12 nucleotides matching TRBD1. The DNA end is more similar to TRBJ2-7, so the J call may be wrong. The CDR3 DNA reads as TGTGCCAGCAGTCCCGGGACAGGGGGCGTCGAGCAGTACTTC. Protein: CASSPGTGGVEQYF.